This passage covers 5 T cell receptor beta chains from one sample sequenced in a study of cytomegalovirus exposure and HLA in healthy donors listed by TCRdb under 2017. The library was built by means of the immunoSEQ multiplex PCR assay. For the multiplex PCR, a mixture combining 60 forward primers for TCR Vbeta segments and 13 reverse primers for TCR Jbeta segments was used. The immuneACCESS repertoire file appears here via TCRdb, limited to in-frame rearrangements. These files lack a portion of the clones; in checked studies, under half of the deficit traces to unresolved V genes, and the cause of the others is not known. This sample has 180,000 or so clones in its table, and roughly 85% of those were observed once. About 9.3% of the sample is in the top ten clones. Source material: PBMCs. The source of these receptors is a man aged 18-30 years in good health and CMV-seropositive.

The rearrangement links TRBV11-2 to TRBJ1-2, with D tentatively TRBD1 (5 bases). From germline, CDR1 is SGHAT and CDR2 FQNNGV. Trimming pared 5 bases from V and 4 bases from J, leaving 11 bases between. CDR3 size: 13 residues. CDR3 in amino acids: CASSPGGFYGYTF. In nucleotides, the CDR3 is TGTGCCAGCAGCCCTGGGGGGTTCTATGGCTACACCTTC.

This chain connects TRBV4-3 to TRBJ2-2; D uncertain. V was shortened by 3 bases and J by 6 bases, with 11 bases between the two germline ends. The CDR3 is 14 amino acids. Per the germline V gene, CDR1 is LGHNA and CDR2 is YSLEER. The DNA of the CDR3 is TGCGCCAGCAGCCACGGAGATGGCCCCGGGGAGCTGTTTTTT. The encoded protein is CASSHGDGPGELFF.

V gene TRBV5-1 combines with J gene TRBJ2-3; 7 bases fit TRBD2. Germline V lookup: CDR1 SGHRS, CDR2 YFSETQ. V lost 4 bases to trimming and J lost 2 bases; unmatched junction nucleotides: 7. This CDR3 has 15 residues. CDR3 loop: CASSRGTTDTDTQYF. CDR3 sequence (DNA): TGCGCCAGCAGCCGAGGGACTACCGACACAGATACGCAGTATTTT.

There are a few counts of this clone. Compared with germline, one end of the junction differs, possibly owing to a read error. The sample has other DNA sequences that encode this CDR3 too. CDR3 coding DNA: TGCGCCAGTAGCTTTCCCGCTAGTTCTGAAGCTTTCTTT. This codes for CASSFPASSEAFF. The rearrangement links TRBV5-1 to TRBJ1-1; D not certain. Germline V lookup: CDR1 SGHRS, CDR2 YFSETQ. The CDR3 contains 13 residues.

The chain is built from TRBV6-9 and TRBJ2-7; 7 bases agree with TRBD1. The CDR3 runs 16 residues. J lost 1 base, V lost 1 base, and 7 bases had no gene match. Germline V lookup: CDR1 MNHGY, CDR2 SVAAGI. DNA for the CDR3: TGTGCCAGCAGTTATTGGGGACAGAAGATTTCCTACGAGCAGTACTTC. It is translated as CASSYWGQKISYEQYF.